The T cell receptor (beta chain) under discussion was sequenced for a study of identical twins. TCRdb called the 5' RACE reads again in MiXCR, with one record for every CDR3 protein. Of some 1,600,000 distinct CDR3 sequences in the sample, under 35% were seen once. Germline lookup yields CDR1 DFQATT and CDR2 SNEGSKA (reference sequence). Trimming took 1 base from V and 8 from J, leaving 14 bases between them. This CDR3 is 14 amino acids long. The source is a newborn girl in good health. The sequenced material came from cord blood. The rearrangement joins TRBV20-1 to TRBJ1-4, with D perhaps matching TRBD1 (5 bases). The CDR3 loop is CSARGWGRGEKLFF. DNA for the CDR3: TGCAGTGCTAGAGGTTGGGGGAGAGGGGAAAAACTGTTTTTT.